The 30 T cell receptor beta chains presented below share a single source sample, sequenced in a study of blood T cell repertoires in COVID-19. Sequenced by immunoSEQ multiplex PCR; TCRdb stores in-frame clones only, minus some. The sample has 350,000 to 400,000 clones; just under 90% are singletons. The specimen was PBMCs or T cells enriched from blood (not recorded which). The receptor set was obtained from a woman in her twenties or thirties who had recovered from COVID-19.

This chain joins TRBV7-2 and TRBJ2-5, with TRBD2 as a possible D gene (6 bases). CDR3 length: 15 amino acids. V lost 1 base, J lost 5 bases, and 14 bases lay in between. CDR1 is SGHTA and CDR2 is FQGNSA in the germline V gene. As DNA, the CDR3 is TGTGCCAGCAGCTTAGATATCTGGGGGGACGAGACCCAGTACTTC. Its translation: CASSLDIWGDETQYF.

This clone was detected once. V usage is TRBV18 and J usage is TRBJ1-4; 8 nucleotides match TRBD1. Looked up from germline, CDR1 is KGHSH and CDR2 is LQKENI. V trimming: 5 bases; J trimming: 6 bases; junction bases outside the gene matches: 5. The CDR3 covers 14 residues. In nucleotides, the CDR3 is TGTGCCAGCTCAGACAGGGGAGTCGATGAAAAACTGTTTTTT. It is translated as CASSDRGVDEKLFF.

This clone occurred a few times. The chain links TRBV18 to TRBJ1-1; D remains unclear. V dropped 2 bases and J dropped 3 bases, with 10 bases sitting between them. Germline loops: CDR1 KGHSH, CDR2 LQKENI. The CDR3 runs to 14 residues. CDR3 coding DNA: TGTGCCAGCTCACCAACAGCCGGGGACACTGAAGCTTTCTTT. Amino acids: CASSPTAGDTEAFF.

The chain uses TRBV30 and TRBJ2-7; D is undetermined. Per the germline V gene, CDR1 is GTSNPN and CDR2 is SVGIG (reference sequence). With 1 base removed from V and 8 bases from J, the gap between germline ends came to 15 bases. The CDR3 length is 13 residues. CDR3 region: CAWSGRREAQQYF. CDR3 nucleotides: TGTGCCTGGAGTGGCCGGCGAGAGGCCCAGCAGTACTTC.

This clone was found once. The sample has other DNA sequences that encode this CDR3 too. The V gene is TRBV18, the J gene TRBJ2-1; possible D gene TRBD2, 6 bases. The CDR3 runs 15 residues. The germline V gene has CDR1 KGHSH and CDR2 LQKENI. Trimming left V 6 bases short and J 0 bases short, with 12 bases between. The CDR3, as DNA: TGTGCCAGCTCCCCTGGGGGGAGCTCCTACAATGAGCAGTTCTTC. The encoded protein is CASSPGGSSYNEQFF.

The CDR3 is CASSLTETEAFF. Here the CDR3 DNA reads TGCGCCAGCAGCTTGACCGAGACTGAAGCTTTCTTT. V gene TRBV5-1 combines with J gene TRBJ1-1; D is ambiguous. Germline V gene sequence: CDR1 SGHRS, CDR2 YFSETQ. The CDR3 sequence is 12 residues long. V dropped 1 base and J dropped 5 bases, with 6 bases sitting between them.

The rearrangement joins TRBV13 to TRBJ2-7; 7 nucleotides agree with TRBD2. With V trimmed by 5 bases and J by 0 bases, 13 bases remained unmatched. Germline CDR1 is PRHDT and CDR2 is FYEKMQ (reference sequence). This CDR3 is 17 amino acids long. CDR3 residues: CASSLWGWGGSSYEQYF. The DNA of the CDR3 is TGTGCCAGCAGCCTTTGGGGCTGGGGGGGAAGCTCCTACGAGCAGTACTTC.

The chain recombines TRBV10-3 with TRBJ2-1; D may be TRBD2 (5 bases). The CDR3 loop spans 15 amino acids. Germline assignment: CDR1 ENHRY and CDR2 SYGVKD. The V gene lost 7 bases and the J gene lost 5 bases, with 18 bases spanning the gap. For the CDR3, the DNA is TGTGCCATCAAAGAGGGCCCGCAGGTGGACAATGAGCAGTTCTTC. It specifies CAIKEGPQVDNEQFF.

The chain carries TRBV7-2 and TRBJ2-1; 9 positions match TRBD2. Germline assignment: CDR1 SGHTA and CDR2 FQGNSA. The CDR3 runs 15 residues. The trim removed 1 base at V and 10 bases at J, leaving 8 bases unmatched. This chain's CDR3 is CASSLEWRGGREQFF. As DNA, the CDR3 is TGTGCCAGCAGCTTAGAATGGCGGGGGGGCCGCGAGCAGTTCTTC.

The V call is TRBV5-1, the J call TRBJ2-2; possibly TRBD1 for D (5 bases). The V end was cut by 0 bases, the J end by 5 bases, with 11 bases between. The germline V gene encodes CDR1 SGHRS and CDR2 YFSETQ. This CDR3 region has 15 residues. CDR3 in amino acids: CASSLAGPSTGELFF. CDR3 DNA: TGCGCCAGCAGCTTGGCAGGGCCTTCGACCGGGGAGCTGTTTTTT.

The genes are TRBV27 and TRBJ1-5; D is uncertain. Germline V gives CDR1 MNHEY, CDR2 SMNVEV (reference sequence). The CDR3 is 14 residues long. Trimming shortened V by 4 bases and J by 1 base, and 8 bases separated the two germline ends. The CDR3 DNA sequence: TGTGCCAGCAGTTCCTTCGGGAGCAATCAGCCCCAGCATTTT. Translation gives CASSSFGSNQPQHF.

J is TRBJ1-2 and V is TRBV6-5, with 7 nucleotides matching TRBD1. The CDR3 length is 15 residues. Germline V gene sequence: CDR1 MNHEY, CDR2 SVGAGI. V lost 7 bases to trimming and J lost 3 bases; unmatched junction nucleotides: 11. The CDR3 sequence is CASTSSRGADYGYTF. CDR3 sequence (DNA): TGTGCCAGCACCTCCTCCAGGGGGGCTGACTATGGCTACACCTTC.

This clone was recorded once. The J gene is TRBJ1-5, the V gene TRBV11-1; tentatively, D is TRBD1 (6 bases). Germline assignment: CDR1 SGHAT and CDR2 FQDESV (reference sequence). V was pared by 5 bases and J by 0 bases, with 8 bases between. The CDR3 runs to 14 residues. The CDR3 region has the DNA TGTGCCAGCAGCCCGGACAGTAGCAATCAGCCCCAGCATTTT. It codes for CASSPDSSNQPQHF.

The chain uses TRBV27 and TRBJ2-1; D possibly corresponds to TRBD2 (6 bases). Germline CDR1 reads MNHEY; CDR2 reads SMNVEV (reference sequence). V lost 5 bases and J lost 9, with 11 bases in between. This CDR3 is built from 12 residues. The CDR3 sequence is CASSREMREQFF. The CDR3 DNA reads TGTGCCAGCAGTCGGGAGATGCGTGAGCAGTTCTTC.

Here the CDR3 reads CSVGAGSNTGELFF. Here the CDR3 DNA reads TGCAGCGTTGGGGCGGGGTCGAACACCGGGGAGCTGTTTTTT. The rearrangement links TRBV29-1 to TRBJ2-2, with a possible D match to TRBD2 (6 bases). Trimming removed 4 bases from V and 0 bases from J, with 9 bases in between. The CDR3 totals 14 residues. Germline loops: CDR1 SQVTM, CDR2 ANQGSEA.

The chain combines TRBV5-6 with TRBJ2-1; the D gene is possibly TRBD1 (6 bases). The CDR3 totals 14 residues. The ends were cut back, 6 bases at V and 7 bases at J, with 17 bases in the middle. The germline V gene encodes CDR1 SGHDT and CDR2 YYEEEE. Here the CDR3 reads CASTSTGFTNEQFF. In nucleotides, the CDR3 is TGTGCCAGCACCTCCACAGGGTTCACGAATGAGCAGTTCTTC. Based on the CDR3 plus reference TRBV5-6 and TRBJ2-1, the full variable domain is DAGVTQSPTHLIKTRGQQVTLRCSPKSGHDTVSWYQQALGQGPQFIFQYYEEEERQRGNFPDRFSGHQFPNYSSELNVNALLLGDSALYLCASTSTGFTNEQFFGPGTRLTVL.

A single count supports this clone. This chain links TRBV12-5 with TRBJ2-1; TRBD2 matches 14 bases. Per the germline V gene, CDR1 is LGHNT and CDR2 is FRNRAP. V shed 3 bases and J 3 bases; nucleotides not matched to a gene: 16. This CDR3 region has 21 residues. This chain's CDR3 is CASGFLPIGGLAGEYYNEQFF. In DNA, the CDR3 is TGTGCTAGTGGTTTCCTCCCTATAGGGGGACTAGCGGGAGAGTACTACAATGAGCAGTTCTTC.

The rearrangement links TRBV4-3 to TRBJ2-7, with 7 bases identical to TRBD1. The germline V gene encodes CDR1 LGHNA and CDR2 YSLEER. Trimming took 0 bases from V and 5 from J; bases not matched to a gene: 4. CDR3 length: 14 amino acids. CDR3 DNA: TGCGCCAGCAGCCAAGAGACAGGGCTCAACGAGCAGTACTTC. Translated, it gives CASSQETGLNEQYF.

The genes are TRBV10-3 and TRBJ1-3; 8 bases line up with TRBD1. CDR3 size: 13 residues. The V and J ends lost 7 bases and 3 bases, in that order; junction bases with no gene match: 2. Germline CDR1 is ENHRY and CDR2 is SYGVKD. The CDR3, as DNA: TGTGCCATCACACAGGGGGGTGGAAACACCATATATTTT. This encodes CAITQGGGNTIYF.

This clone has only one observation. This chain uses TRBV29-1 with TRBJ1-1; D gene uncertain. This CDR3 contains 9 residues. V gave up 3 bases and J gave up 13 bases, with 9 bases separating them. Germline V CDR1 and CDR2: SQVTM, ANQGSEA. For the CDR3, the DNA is TGCAGCGTTGATGTACATGATTTCTTT. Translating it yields CSVDVHDFF.

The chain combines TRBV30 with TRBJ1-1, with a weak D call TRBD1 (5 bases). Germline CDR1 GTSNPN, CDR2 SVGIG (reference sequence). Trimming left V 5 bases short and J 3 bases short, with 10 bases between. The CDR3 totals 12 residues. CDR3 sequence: CAWRTRDTEAFF. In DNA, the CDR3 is TGTGCCTGGCGAACCAGGGACACTGAAGCTTTCTTT.

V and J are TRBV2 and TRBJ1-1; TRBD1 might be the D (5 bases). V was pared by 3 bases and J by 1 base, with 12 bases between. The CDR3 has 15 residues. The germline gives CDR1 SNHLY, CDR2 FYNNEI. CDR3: CASSDFGGTNTEAFF. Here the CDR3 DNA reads TGTGCCAGCAGTGATTTCGGGGGGACGAACACTGAAGCTTTCTTT. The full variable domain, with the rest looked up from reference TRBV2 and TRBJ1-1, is EPEVTQTPSHQVTQMGQEVILRCVPISNHLYFYWYRQILGQKVEFLVSFYNNEISEKSEIFDDQFSVERPDGSNFTLKIRSTKLEDSAMYFCASSDFGGTNTEAFFGQGTRLTVV.

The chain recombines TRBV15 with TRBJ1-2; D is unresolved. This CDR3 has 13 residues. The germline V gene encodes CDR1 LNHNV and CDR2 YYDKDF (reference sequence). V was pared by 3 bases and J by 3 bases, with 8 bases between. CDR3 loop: CATSSHRDYGYTF. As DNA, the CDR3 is TGTGCCACCAGCAGTCACAGAGACTATGGCTACACCTTC.

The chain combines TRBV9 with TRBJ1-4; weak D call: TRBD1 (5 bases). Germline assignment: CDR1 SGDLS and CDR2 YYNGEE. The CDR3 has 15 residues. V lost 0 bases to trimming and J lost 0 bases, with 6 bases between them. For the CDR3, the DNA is TGTGCCAGCAGCGTAGCGGGGGCAACTAATGAAAAACTGTTTTTT. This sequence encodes CASSVAGATNEKLFF.

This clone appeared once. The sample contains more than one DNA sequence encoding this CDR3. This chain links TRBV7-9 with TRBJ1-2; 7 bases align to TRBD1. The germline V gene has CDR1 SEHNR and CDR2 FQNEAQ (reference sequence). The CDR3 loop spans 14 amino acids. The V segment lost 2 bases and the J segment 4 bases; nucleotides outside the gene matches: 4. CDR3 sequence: CASSLIQGPYGYTF. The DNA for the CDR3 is TGTGCCAGCAGCTTAATACAGGGGCCCTATGGCTACACCTTC.

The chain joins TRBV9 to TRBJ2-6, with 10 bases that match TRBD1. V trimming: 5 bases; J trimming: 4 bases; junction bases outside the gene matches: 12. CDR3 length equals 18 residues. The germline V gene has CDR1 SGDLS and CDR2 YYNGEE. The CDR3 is CASSSGTGVILGANVLTF. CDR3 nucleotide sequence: TGTGCCAGCAGTTCCGGGACAGGGGTTATTTTGGGGGCCAACGTCCTGACTTTC.

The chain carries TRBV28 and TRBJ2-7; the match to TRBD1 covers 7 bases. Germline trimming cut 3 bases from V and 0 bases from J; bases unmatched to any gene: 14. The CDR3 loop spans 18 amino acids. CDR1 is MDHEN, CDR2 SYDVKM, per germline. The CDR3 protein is CASSFLFGRTGFSYEQYF. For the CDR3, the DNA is TGTGCCAGCAGTTTCCTCTTTGGCCGGACAGGCTTCTCCTACGAGCAGTACTTC.

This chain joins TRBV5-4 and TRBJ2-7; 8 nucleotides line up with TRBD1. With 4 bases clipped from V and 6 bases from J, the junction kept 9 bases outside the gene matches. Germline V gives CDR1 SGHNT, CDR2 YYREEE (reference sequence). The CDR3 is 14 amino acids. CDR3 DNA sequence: TGTGCCAGCAGCGGACAGGGTCTGGGGGGCGAGCAGTACTTC. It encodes CASSGQGLGGEQYF.

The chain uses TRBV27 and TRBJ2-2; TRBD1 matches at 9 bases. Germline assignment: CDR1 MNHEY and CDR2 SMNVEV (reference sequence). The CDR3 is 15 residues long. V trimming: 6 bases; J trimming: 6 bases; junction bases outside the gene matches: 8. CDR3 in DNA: TGTGCCAGCAGATTGGGACAGGGTACGGCCGGGGAGCTGTTTTTT. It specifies CASRLGQGTAGELFF.

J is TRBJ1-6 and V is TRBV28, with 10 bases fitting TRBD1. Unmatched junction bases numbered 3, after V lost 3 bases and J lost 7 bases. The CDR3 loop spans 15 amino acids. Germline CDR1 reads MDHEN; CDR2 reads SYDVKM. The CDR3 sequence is CASSLGGQGNSPLHF. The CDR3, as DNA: TGTGCCAGCAGTTTGGGGGGACAGGGGAATTCACCCCTCCACTTT.